A selection of T cell receptor beta chains follows, all from one sample in a study of CD8 T cells in Susac syndrome. One entry per CDR3 protein results from TCRdb running MiXCR on the immunoSEQ multiplex PCR reads. The table records over 100,000 distinct CDR3 sequences, about nine tenths of them present only once. The specimen sequenced was CD4+ T cells from PBMCs. These receptors were obtained from a human donor in good health. The CDR3 runs from the conserved cysteine through the conserved F or W. A D gene is named only where the DNA matches it firmly. Clone size is shown for a subset of rows, as once, few, many or a class of expanded clone.

TRBJ1-2 | TRBD1 | 13 | TRBV20-1 | . | CSAPNRGQGGYTF | TGCAGTGCTCCTAACAGGGGGCAGGGTGGCTACACCTTC
TRBJ2-3 | . | 12 | TRBV28 | . | CASKDSEDTQYF | TGTGCCAGCAAGGACAGCGAGGATACGCAGTATTTT
TRBJ1-5 | TRBD1 | 14 | TRBV29-1 | . | CSVGTGVGNQPQHF | TGCAGCGTTGGCACAGGGGTCGGCAATCAGCCCCAGCATTTT
TRBJ2-5 | TRBD2 | 17 | TRBV27 | . | CASSLLAGGPFGETQYF | TGTGCCAGCAGTCTCTTAGCGGGGGGGCCGTTTGGTGAGACCCAGTACTTC
TRBJ2-1 | . | 15 | TRBV15 | . | CATSKNPGPRDEQFF | TGTGCCACCAGCAAGAATCCGGGACCACGGGATGAGCAGTTCTTC
TRBJ2-1 | TRBD2 | 16 | TRBV14 | . | CASSQMTSAGSHEQFF | TGTGCCAGCAGCCAGATGACTAGCGCCGGGAGTCATGAGCAGTTCTTC
TRBJ1-5 | TRBD1 | 15 | TRBV20-1 | . | CSARVGGQRNQPQHF | TGCAGTGCTAGAGTAGGGGGACAGAGAAATCAGCCCCAGCATTTT
TRBJ2-3 | . | 12 | TRBV20-1 | . | CSARAVRDTQYF | TGCAGTGCTAGGGCAGTTCGAGATACGCAGTATTTT
TRBJ2-7 | . | 13 | TRBV6-1 | . | CASSPGTTYEQYF | TGTGCCAGCAGTCCCGGGACCACCTACGAGCAGTACTTC
TRBJ2-1 | . | 11 | TRBV12-3/TRBV12-4 | . | CASSLTGEQFF | TGTGCCAGCAGTTTGACGGGTGAGCAGTTCTTC
TRBJ2-5 | . | 15 | TRBV5-1 | . | CASSFGRLTPETQYF | TGCGCCAGCAGCTTCGGCAGATTGACTCCAGAGACCCAGTACTTC
TRBJ2-1 | . | 14 | TRBV10-2 | . | CASNDGQGYNEQFF | TGCGCCAGCAATGATGGACAAGGATACAATGAGCAGTTCTTC
TRBJ2-6 | . | 15 | TRBV3-1 | . | CASSQERSGANVLTF | TGTGCCAGCAGCCAAGAGCGCTCTGGGGCCAACGTCCTGACTTTC
TRBJ1-2 | . | 13 | TRBV12-3/TRBV12-4 | . | CASREDSPYGYTF | TGTGCCAGCAGAGAAGACAGCCCCTATGGCTACACCTTC
TRBJ2-1 | TRBD1 | 15 | TRBV5-1 | . | CASSTGQGTYNEQFF | TGCGCCAGCAGCACGGGACAGGGGACCTACAATGAGCAGTTCTTC
TRBJ1-6 | . | 12 | TRBV9 | . | CASSVGNSPLHF | TGTGCCAGCAGCGTAGGGAATTCACCCCTCCACTTT
TRBJ2-1 | TRBD2 | 14 | TRBV20-1 | . | CSARGSGGRSEQFF | TGCAGTGCTAGAGGCAGCGGGGGGCGCAGTGAGCAGTTCTTC
TRBJ2-2 | . | 15 | TRBV6-5 | . | CASSTGVRTPGELFF | TGTGCCAGCAGTACGGGGGTCCGTACCCCCGGGGAGCTGTTTTTT
TRBJ1-2 | . | 14 | TRBV10-3 | . | CAISEVQGSYGYTF | TGTGCCATCAGTGAAGTTCAGGGGAGCTATGGCTACACCTTC
TRBJ1-1 | . | 15 | TRBV5-1 | . | CASSLRGLGGAEAFF | TGCGCCAGCAGCTTGCGGGGCCTCGGCGGGGCTGAAGCTTTCTTT
TRBJ1-1 | . | 13 | TRBV7-3 | . | CASSSSGVSEAFF | TGTGCCAGCAGCTCATCGGGAGTCTCGGAAGCTTTCTTT
TRBJ2-1 | TRBD2 | 17 | TRBV3-1 | . | CASSQDRTSGSRGEQFF | TGTGCCAGCAGCCAAGATCGAACTAGCGGGAGCCGAGGTGAGCAGTTCTTC
TRBJ2-7 | . | 14 | TRBV13 | . | CASSLAAQSSEQYF | TGTGCCAGCAGCTTAGCAGCCCAGTCGAGCGAGCAGTACTTC
TRBJ1-5 | . | 15 | TRBV7-2 | . | CASSRRRGWDQPQHF | TGTGCCAGCAGCCGCCGGCGGGGATGGGATCAGCCCCAGCATTTT
TRBJ2-6 | . | 18 | TRBV3-1 | . | CASSHQAGRLSGANVLTF | TGTGCCAGCAGCCACCAGGCAGGCCGCCTCTCTGGGGCCAACGTCCTGACTTTC
TRBJ2-3 | . | 13 | TRBV7-2 | . | CASSSLGGGTQYF | TGTGCCAGCAGCTCCCTTGGCGGGGGCACGCAGTATTTT
TRBJ2-4 | TRBD2 | 23 | TRBV4-2 | . | CASSQDAGFGLAGGEAFKNIQYF | TGTGCCAGCAGCCAAGACGCTGGTTTCGGACTAGCGGGAGGGGAGGCCTTCAAAAACATTCAGTACTTC
TRBJ2-7 | . | 14 | TRBV5-1 | . | CASSLALSSYEQYF | TGCGCCAGCAGCTTGGCCCTTAGCTCCTACGAGCAGTACTTC
TRBJ1-4 | . | 13 | TRBV20-1 | once | CSAAGGANEKLFF | TGCAGTGCTGCGGGCGGGGCTAATGAAAAACTGTTTTTT
TRBJ1-5 | TRBD1 | 12 | TRBV7-2 | . | CASSLRTGDQHF | TGTGCCAGCAGCTTACGGACAGGGGACCAGCATTTT
TRBJ2-7 | . | 15 | TRBV6-2/TRBV6-3 | . | CASSWSEPGRDEQYF | TGTGCCAGCAGTTGGTCAGAACCGGGGCGGGACGAGCAGTACTTC
TRBJ2-1 | TRBD2 | 17 | TRBV11-2 | . | CASSLDTGRSSTDEQFF | TGTGCCAGCAGCTTAGACACCGGGAGGAGCAGCACCGATGAGCAGTTCTTC
TRBJ2-3 | . | 15 | TRBV7-8 | . | CASSLDYSSTDTQYF | TGTGCCAGCAGCCTCGACTACTCTAGCACAGATACGCAGTATTTT
TRBJ2-7 | . | 15 | TRBV6-5 | . | CASSYSGAVWAEQYF | TGTGCCAGCAGTTACTCAGGAGCTGTTTGGGCCGAGCAGTACTTC
TRBJ2-7 | TRBD1 | 15 | TRBV7-7 | . | CASSAGTGVNNEQYF | TGTGCTAGCAGCGCCGGGACAGGGGTGAACAACGAGCAGTACTTC
TRBJ1-2 | . | 10 | TRBV12-3/TRBV12-4 | . | CASSFGGYTF | TGTGCCAGCAGTTTTGGCGGCTACACCTTC
TRBJ2-7 | . | 16 | TRBV11-1 | . | CASSLVPTVASREQYF | TGTGCCAGCAGCTTAGTCCCCACCGTCGCGTCCCGCGAGCAGTACTTC
TRBJ2-7 | . | 16 | TRBV11-3 | . | CASSSGGTPGVHEQYF | TGTGCCAGCAGCTCAGGTGGGACTCCCGGTGTCCACGAGCAGTACTTC
TRBJ1-1 | . | 14 | TRBV5-5 | . | CASSVDPRSTEAFF | TGTGCCAGCAGCGTGGACCCTCGGAGCACTGAAGCTTTCTTT
TRBJ2-1 | . | 15 | TRBV11-3 | once | CASESGSGEGGEQFF | TGTGCCAGCGAGTCTGGTAGCGGAGAGGGAGGTGAGCAGTTCTTC